This entry lists 14 T cell receptor beta chains sequenced from one sample in a study of blood T cell repertoires in COVID-19. Here immunoSEQ multiplex PCR was the method, and the copy in TCRdb shows in-frame clones only, minus some. The table has 150,000 to 200,000 clones, around 76% seen once. The sequencing sample was made of peripheral blood. The source of these receptors is a woman aged 60 to 75 with COVID-19, enrolled during active disease.

This clone was detected a few times. The V gene is TRBV12-3 or TRBV12-4, the J gene TRBJ1-6, with D hard to call. The CDR3 sequence is 12 residues long. V was shortened by 2 bases and J by 11 bases, with 7 bases between the two germline ends. The DNA of the CDR3 is TGTGCCAGCAGTTTAAGCGGGACACCCCTCCACTTT. It specifies CASSLSGTPLHF.

This chain links TRBV15 with TRBJ1-1; TRBD1 matches 8 bases. CDR3 size: 16 residues. Trimming took 1 base from V and 5 from J; bases not matched to a gene: 9. From germline, CDR1 is LNHNV and CDR2 YYDKDF (reference sequence). CDR3 sequence (DNA): TGTGCCACCAGCAGAGTCGTCGGGACAGGAGGTACTGAAGCTTTCTTT. It is translated as CATSRVVGTGGTEAFF.

CDR3 amino acids: CASSESDAGWGGANVLTF. In nucleotides, the CDR3 is TGTGCCAGCAGTGAATCTGATGCGGGATGGGGTGGGGCCAACGTCCTGACTTTC. V is TRBV6-1 and J is TRBJ2-6, with D maybe TRBD2 (6 bases). CDR3 length: 18 residues. The germline V and J ends were trimmed by 2 bases and 3 bases, with 17 bases remaining between them. The germline CDR1 and CDR2 sequences are MNHNS and SASEGT.

This clone was recorded a few times. V usage is TRBV29-1 and J usage is TRBJ2-5; 9 bases agree with TRBD1. CDR3 size: 12 residues. CDR1 SQVTM and CDR2 ANQGSEA come from the germline V gene. Trimming cost V 7 bases and J 2 bases; bases outside gene matches: 2. CDR3 coding DNA: TGCAGCGGAGGGACAGGGCAAGAGACCCAGTACTTC. It translates to CSGGTGQETQYF.

The chain carries TRBV19 and TRBJ2-3, with D tentatively TRBD2 (5 bases). V was trimmed by 3 bases and J by 1 base, leaving 11 bases between them. Germline loops: CDR1 LNHDA, CDR2 SQIVND (reference sequence). The CDR3 totals 15 residues. CDR3 coding DNA: TGTGCCAGTAGTATGTCGGGGTTGGGCACAGATACGCAGTATTTT. Its translation: CASSMSGLGTDTQYF.

This chain uses TRBV27 with TRBJ2-1, with a possible D match to TRBD1 (6 bases). The V and J ends lost 0 bases and 1 base respectively, with 7 bases between them. The CDR3 totals 15 residues. CDR1 is MNHEY and CDR2 is SMNVEV in the germline V gene (reference sequence). CDR3 loop: CASSLSGQSYNEQFF. The CDR3 DNA follows: TGTGCCAGCAGTTTATCCGGACAGTCCTACAATGAGCAGTTCTTC.

The chain has TRBV4-1 and TRBJ1-4; D gene ambiguous. Deletions cut 10 bases from V and 0 bases from J, with 18 bases between. In germline, CDR1 is MGHRA, CDR2 YSYEKL. The CDR3 runs 16 residues. The CDR3 DNA follows: TGCGCCACCGCCTCGAGGGCCTACGCAACTAATGAAAAACTGTTTTTT. As protein: CATASRAYATNEKLFF.

This clone was picked up one time. The rearrangement links TRBV6-6 to TRBJ1-5; D possibly corresponds to TRBD1 (5 bases). There are 15 residues in the CDR3. Per germline, CDR1 MNHNY and CDR2 SVGAGI (reference sequence). V was clipped by 6 bases and J by 6 bases, with 18 bases between them. The CDR3, as DNA: TGTGCCAGCAGAATCACGGGGGGGGTTGGTCAGCCCCAGCATTTT. Amino acid sequence: CASRITGGVGQPQHF.

The genes are TRBV5-1 and TRBJ2-7; possible D gene TRBD2, 5 bases. This CDR3 is 15 amino acids long. V lost 1 base and J lost 3, with 14 bases in between. CDR1 and CDR2 (germline): SGHRS, YFSETQ. CDR3 sequence: CASSLIGSSLYEQYF. The CDR3 nucleotides read TGCGCCAGCAGCTTGATTGGGAGTAGTCTCTACGAGCAGTACTTC.

This chain uses TRBV7-6 with TRBJ2-5; TRBD1 agrees at 7 bases. CDR1 is SGHVS and CDR2 is FNYEAQ in the germline V gene. Trimming removed 1 base from V and 5 bases from J; junction bases left unmatched: 10. The CDR3 length is 16 residues. CDR3 coding DNA: TGTGCCAGCAGCTTAGTACCAGGGGGTATCCCCGAGACCCAGTACTTC. Translation: CASSLVPGGIPETQYF.

Turning to this clone: One end of the junction does not line up with germline, which may come from a read error. As DNA, the CDR3 is TGTGCCAGCGGTGACAGGGTGGGCCAGGCCCAGCATTTT. This sequence encodes CASGDRVGQAQHF. The gene calls are TRBV6-1 and TRBJ1-5; 7 bases agree with TRBD1. The CDR3 runs to 13 residues. The V gene's germline CDR1 is MNHNS and CDR2 SASEGT.

This chain links TRBV19 with TRBJ1-5; D is possibly TRBD1 (6 bases). The germline gives CDR1 LNHDA, CDR2 SQIVND (reference sequence). With 4 bases removed from V and 4 bases from J, the gap between germline ends came to 14 bases. This CDR3 is 15 amino acids long. The CDR3 region has the DNA TGTGCCAGTAGTAACAGGGTCGGAACAAATCAGCCCCAGCATTTT. Its translation: CASSNRVGTNQPQHF.

The J gene is TRBJ1-4, the V gene TRBV7-2, with 7 bases fitting TRBD1. After removal of 1 base from V and 10 bases from J, the junction contained 9 bases not matched to a gene. CDR3 length equals 15 residues. The germline V gene encodes CDR1 SGHTA and CDR2 FQGNSA. CDR3 region: CASSLGTGALAKLFF. CDR3 nucleotides: TGTGCCAGCAGCTTAGGTACAGGGGCGTTGGCAAAACTGTTTTTT.

The DNA for the CDR3 is TGTGCCAGTAGTATAGTGGGGACAACGCAGCCCCAGCATTTT. Its translation: CASSIVGTTQPQHF. The gene calls are TRBV19 and TRBJ1-5; tentative D call: TRBD1 (6 bases). The V end was cut by 1 base, the J end by 7 bases, with 11 bases between. The CDR3 contains 14 residues. CDR1 LNHDA and CDR2 SQIVND come from the germline V gene (reference sequence). Full variable domain (remainder filled in from reference TRBV19 and TRBJ1-5): DGGITQSPKYLFRKEGQNVTLSCEQNLNHDAMYWYRQDPGQGLRLIYYSQIVNDFQKGDIAEGYSVSREKKESFPLTVTSAQKNPTAFYLCASSIVGTTQPQHFGDGTRLSIL.